This T cell receptor beta chain is from a study of shared clonotypes between healthy human individuals. Study-level information: Per donor, CD8 memory used one plate, CD8 naive used two, CD4 memory used three and CD4 naive used three. Study-level results: Roughly 5% of naive CD4 clonotypes were shared across a few donors. All-four-donor shared clonotypes had higher generation probabilities than non-shared clonotypes did.

Trimming pared 3 bases from V and 0 bases from J, leaving 12 bases between. CDR1 and CDR2 (germline): SGHDT, YYEEEE. There are 15 residues in the CDR3. On this clone itself: What it binds is unknown.

Clones were read by immunoSEQ multiplex PCR, and TCRdb kept only the in-frame ones, dropping some. The repertoire holds about 2 million clones, with over 85% as singletons. Naive CD8 cells lacked CD45RO and underwent positive selection for CCR7, leaving out terminally differentiated effector memory CD45RA+ cells. The donors were adults (healthy and HIV-negative) with no recent acute infections or vaccinations. The sample was naive CD8+ T cells sorted from blood. This chain connects TRBV5-6 to TRBJ1-2; D is unclear. This receptor was identified in a man younger than 35 in good health. The CDR3: CASSSSPNPNYGYTF. The CDR3 nucleotides read TGTGCCAGCAGCTCTTCTCCCAACCCTAACTATGGCTACACCTTC. The full variable domain, its missing parts supplied by reference TRBV5-6 and TRBJ1-2, is DAGVTQSPTHLIKTRGQQVTLRCSPKSGHDTVSWYQQALGQGPQFIFQYYEEEERQRGNFPDRFSGHQFPNYSSELNVNALLLGDSALYLCASSSSPNPNYGYTFGSGTRLTVV.